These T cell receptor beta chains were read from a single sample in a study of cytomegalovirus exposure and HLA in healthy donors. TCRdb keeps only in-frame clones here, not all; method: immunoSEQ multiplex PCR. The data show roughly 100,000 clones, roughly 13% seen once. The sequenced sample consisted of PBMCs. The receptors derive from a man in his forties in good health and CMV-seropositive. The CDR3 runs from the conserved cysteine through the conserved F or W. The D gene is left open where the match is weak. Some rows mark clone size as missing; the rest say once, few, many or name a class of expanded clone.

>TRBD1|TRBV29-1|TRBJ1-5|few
TGCAGCGTACAAGGACAGGGGGCCGATCAGCCCCAGCATTTT
CSVQGQGADQPQHF
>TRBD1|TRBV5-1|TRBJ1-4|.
TGCGCCAGCAGCCTATCCGGGACAGCTAATGAAAAACTGTTTTTT
CASSLSGTANEKLFF
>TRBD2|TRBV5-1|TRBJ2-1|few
TGCGCCAGCAGCTTGGTAGCGGGAGGGTATGATGAGCAGTTCTTC
CASSLVAGGYDEQFF
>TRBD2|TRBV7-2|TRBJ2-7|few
TGTGCCAGCAGCTTGTTTTTCCCCCCGGGAGGGCCTTCCTACGAGCAGTACTTC
CASSLFFPPGGPSYEQYF
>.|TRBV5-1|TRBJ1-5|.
TGCGCCAGCAGCTTGGTTGGGGGGGCGGGCAATCAGCCCCAGAATTTT
CASSLVGGAGNQPQNF
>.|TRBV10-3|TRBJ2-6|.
TGTGCCATCAGTGACAGGTCTGGAGCCAACGTCCTGACTTTC
CAISDRSGANVLTF
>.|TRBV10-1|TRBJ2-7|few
TGCGCCAGGCAGGGGGGCTCCTACGAGCAGTACTTC
CARQGGSYEQYF
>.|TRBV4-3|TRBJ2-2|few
TGCGCCAGCAGCCAAGCGTTAGCGGCGAACACCGGGGAGCTGTTTTTT
CASSQALAANTGELFF
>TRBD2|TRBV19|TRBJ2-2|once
TGTGCCAGTAGGAAAATAGCGGGAGGGTCCGGGGAGCTGTTTTTT
CASRKIAGGSGELFF
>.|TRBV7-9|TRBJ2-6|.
TGTGCCAGCAGCTTAGTAAAGGGGTCTGGGGCCAACGTCCTGACTTTC
CASSLVKGSGANVLTF
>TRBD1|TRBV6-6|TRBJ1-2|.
TGTGCCAGCAGTTCCCGGGACAGCTATGGCTACACCTTC
CASSSRDSYGYTF
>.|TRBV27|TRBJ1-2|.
TGTGCCAGCAGGCGGATCGGGGAAGCGGACTATGGCTACACCTTC
CASRRIGEADYGYTF
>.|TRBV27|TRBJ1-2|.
TGTGCCAGCGGGATCACAGGGCAGAGCTATGGCTACACCTTC
CASGITGQSYGYTF
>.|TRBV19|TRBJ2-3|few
TGTGCCAGTAGTAACCGACTAGACGGGACGGCCGGTACGCAGTATTTT
CASSNRLDGTAGTQYF
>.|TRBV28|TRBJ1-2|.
TGTGCCAGCAGTTTGGGAGGCGGCTATGGCTACACCTTC
CASSLGGGYGYTF
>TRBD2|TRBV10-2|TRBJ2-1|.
TGCGCCAGCAGTGACCCCCACACTAGCGGGAGGGCCAATGAGCAGTTCTTC
CASSDPHTSGRANEQFF
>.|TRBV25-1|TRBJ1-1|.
TGTGCCAGCAGTGAAAGGGGCATGAACACTGAAGCTTTCTTT
CASSERGMNTEAFF
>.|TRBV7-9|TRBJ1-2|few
TGTGCCAGCAGCCATGGGGATGGGGAGATTGGCTACACCTTC
CASSHGDGEIGYTF
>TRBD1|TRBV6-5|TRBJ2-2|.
TGTGCCAGCAGTTGGACAGGGGACACCGGGGAGCTGTTTTTT
CASSWTGDTGELFF
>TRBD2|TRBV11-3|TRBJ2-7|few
TGTGCCAGCAGTTTAGCGGGAGGGGAGTCCGAGCAGTACTTC
CASSLAGGESEQYF
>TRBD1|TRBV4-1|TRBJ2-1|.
TGCGCCAGCATGTCGGCAGGGGGCCCGGATGAGCAGTTCTTC
CASMSAGGPDEQFF
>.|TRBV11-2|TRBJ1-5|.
TGTGCCAGCAGCTTAGGAAGGGGTCGGCATTTT
CASSLGRGRHF
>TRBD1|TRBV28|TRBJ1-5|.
TGTGCCAGCAGTGTAACCCGGGACAGCTATAGCAATCAGCCCCAGCATTTT
CASSVTRDSYSNQPQHF
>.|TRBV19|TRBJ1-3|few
TGTGCCAGTAGTGGGACAACAGCCCTCTCTGGAAACACCATATATTTT
CASSGTTALSGNTIYF
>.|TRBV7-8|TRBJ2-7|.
TGTGCCAGCGGGAAAGCGGGCATATTCTACGAGCAGTACTTC
CASGKAGIFYEQYF
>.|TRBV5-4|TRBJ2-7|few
TGTGCCAGCAGCACTGACAGTCGGAGCGAGCAGTACTTC
CASSTDSRSEQYF
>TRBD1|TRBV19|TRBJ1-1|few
TGTGCCAGTAGTGCGACAGGGAGCTGGGCTGAAGCTTTCTTT
CASSATGSWAEAFF
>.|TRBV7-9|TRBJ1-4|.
TGTGCCAGCAGCCCGACCCAGGGGGAAAAACTGTTTTTT
CASSPTQGEKLFF
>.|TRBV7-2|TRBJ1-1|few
TGTGCCAGCAGCTTAGTTGCGGGAATCGAGGCGGAAGCTTTCTTT
CASSLVAGIEAEAFF